A selection of T cell receptor beta chains follows, all from one sample in a study of blood T cell repertoires in COVID-19. Some clones are missing from TCRdb's copy, which holds only in-frame ones; the method was immunoSEQ multiplex PCR. This table holds under 200,000 clones, about 86% found once. Input material: peripheral blood. These TCRs come from a woman between 65 and 79 years old who had recovered from COVID-19. Each CDR3 is given without its conserved first and last residue. D genes are given only for firm matches.

j_call v_call d_call cdr3_aa
TRBJ1-2 TRBV10-3 TRBD1 ATGQGGYGYT
TRBJ1-2 TRBV7-8 . ASSLVNGGSYGYT
TRBJ1-4 TRBV19 . ASDGTPNEKLF
TRBJ1-5 TRBV19 . ASSMGGRGQPQH
TRBJ2-7 TRBV18 . ASSPPGTPPYEQY
TRBJ1-5 TRBV28 . ASSFSGGRH
TRBJ2-1 TRBV7-7 TRBD2 ASSLAGAYNEQF
TRBJ1-2 TRBV3-1/TRBV3-2 TRBD1 ATRTGYGYT
TRBJ2-5 TRBV7-2 . ASSSVLAETQY
TRBJ1-1 TRBV7-2 . ASSLAHRGYTEAF
TRBJ2-6 TRBV3-1/TRBV3-2 TRBD2 ATGGGAGANVLT
TRBJ2-5 TRBV5-1 TRBD1 ASSLGQGGETQY
TRBJ2-5 TRBV2 TRBD2 ASRPGLAGMETQY
TRBJ2-5 TRBV19 TRBD1 ASSWGQGGTQETQY
TRBJ1-4 TRBV5-1 . ASTSGVNEKLF
TRBJ1-3 TRBV29-1 . SVEGAEEGNTIY
TRBJ1-2 TRBV5-6 TRBD1 ASSRPPGRGLGYT
TRBJ2-3 TRBV12-3/TRBV12-4 TRBD2 ASTLGGTDTQY
TRBJ1-2 TRBV7-2 TRBD1 ASSPKPTGSYGYT
TRBJ1-5 TRBV5-5 TRBD1 ASSPGQVGNQPQH
TRBJ1-3 TRBV30 . AWSRLPHREGNTIY
TRBJ2-3 TRBV5-1 . ASSAVGPQY
TRBJ2-5 TRBV9 TRBD2 ASSVGLLAAQETQY
TRBJ2-7 TRBV4-1 . ASSQDVVPPGNEQY
TRBJ2-2 TRBV19 TRBD1 ASSRDRAGTGELF
TRBJ2-1 TRBV5-6 . ASSPLTSDEQF
TRBJ2-1 TRBV10-1 . ASSKAGTYNEQF
TRBJ2-1 TRBV9 . ASSALAGADNEQF
TRBJ1-1 TRBV3-1/TRBV3-2 TRBD1 ASTPVGGGNTEAF
TRBJ2-2 TRBV19 TRBD1 ASRAWGQGTGELF
TRBJ2-7 TRBV20-1 TRBD2 KGGDSYEQY
TRBJ1-2 TRBV2 TRBD1 ASSQRTGYSGGYT
TRBJ2-7 TRBV19 TRBD1 ASSIGQGGYEQY
TRBJ1-2 TRBV6-1 . ASSEGGHAGYT
TRBJ1-4 TRBV2 TRBD1 ASRQGVTNEKLF
TRBJ2-3 TRBV5-1 . ASSVAINTDTQY
TRBJ2-1 TRBV24-1 TRBD1 ATSDPGPRGHNEQF
TRBJ1-1 TRBV20-1 TRBD1 SASGTDAYEAF
TRBJ1-5 TRBV27 TRBD1 ASSWGRPGQGVRQPQH
TRBJ1-2 TRBV14 TRBD1 ASSLGTGDGYT
TRBJ1-3 TRBV11-1 . ASSTGFSGNTIY
TRBJ2-7 TRBV18 TRBD1 ASSPGTGLEQY